These T cell receptor beta chains were read from a single sample in a study of T-cell reconstitution after alpha-beta-depleted transplantation in children. Using its own MiXCR run on the PCR reads, TCRdb lists one record per CDR3 protein. The sample has hundreds of thousands of distinct CDR3 sequences, around 17% seen once. Sequences were derived from PBMCs from the stem cell graft donor, sampled from the stem cell graft. These receptors came from a human donor who donated a stem cell graft to a child with acute myeloid leukemia. The CDR3 runs from the conserved cysteine through the conserved F or W. D genes are given only for firm matches. Clone size is stated in some rows and not others, as once, few, many or a class when expanded.

V gene: TRBV9
D gene: NA
J gene: TRBJ2-7
clone size: few
CDR3 protein: CASSVAGVRGSEQYF
CDR3 DNA: TGTGCCAGCAGCGTAGCTGGGGTTAGGGGATCCGAGCAGTACTTC

V gene: TRBV20-1
D gene: NA
J gene: TRBJ2-7
clone size: many
CDR3 protein: CSAETGPQGQYF
CDR3 DNA: TGCAGTGCCGAAACCGGGCCACAGGGCCAGTACTTC

V gene: TRBV20-1
D gene: NA
J gene: TRBJ1-1
clone size: many
CDR3 protein: CSARGANDPRGAFF
CDR3 DNA: TGCAGTGCTAGGGGAGCCAACGACCCGAGGGGAGCTTTCTTT

V gene: TRBV29-1
D gene: NA
J gene: TRBJ1-2
clone size: many
CDR3 protein: CSVPQTRGSGYTF
CDR3 DNA: TGCAGCGTTCCCCAAACCCGGGGTAGTGGCTACACCTTC

V gene: TRBV20-1
D gene: NA
J gene: TRBJ1-5
clone size: many
CDR3 protein: CSARLRGQNNQPQHF
CDR3 DNA: TGCAGTGCTAGACTCCGCGGACAGAACAATCAGCCCCAGCATTTT

V gene: TRBV7-3
D gene: TRBD2
J gene: TRBJ2-1
clone size: many
CDR3 protein: CASSTSSGASYNEQFF
CDR3 DNA: TGTGCCAGCAGCACTTCTAGCGGGGCGTCCTACAATGAGCAGTTCTTC

V gene: TRBV28
D gene: NA
J gene: TRBJ1-5
clone size: few
CDR3 protein: CASSFRGRGNQPQHF
CDR3 DNA: TGTGCCAGCAGTTTTAGGGGAAGGGGCAATCAGCCCCAGCATTTT

V gene: TRBV12-3/TRBV12-4
D gene: NA
J gene: TRBJ1-6
clone size: few
CDR3 protein: CASSTLSSPLHF
CDR3 DNA: TGTGCCAGCAGTACCTTGTCTTCACCCCTCCACTTT

V gene: TRBV15
D gene: NA
J gene: TRBJ2-3
clone size: many
CDR3 protein: CATSRRQSTDTQYF
CDR3 DNA: TGTGCCACCAGCAGGAGACAGAGCACAGATACGCAGTATTTT

V gene: TRBV7-9
D gene: TRBD2
J gene: TRBJ2-3
clone size: NA
CDR3 protein: CASRGETSADTQYF
CDR3 DNA: TGTGCCAGCAGAGGAGAGACTAGCGCAGATACGCAGTATTTT

V gene: TRBV9
D gene: NA
J gene: TRBJ2-5
clone size: few
CDR3 protein: CASSISQDSPQQETQYF
CDR3 DNA: TGTGCCAGCAGCATCAGTCAGGACAGCCCCCAGCAGGAGACCCAGTACTTC

V gene: TRBV7-2
D gene: TRBD2
J gene: TRBJ2-1
clone size: NA
CDR3 protein: CASRETSGAYNEQFF
CDR3 DNA: TGTGCCAGCAGGGAGACTAGCGGGGCTTACAATGAGCAGTTCTTC

V gene: TRBV20-1
D gene: NA
J gene: TRBJ2-1
clone size: many
CDR3 protein: CSAGHFSSYNEQFF
CDR3 DNA: TGCAGTGCTGGGCACTTTTCCTCCTACAATGAGCAGTTCTTC

V gene: TRBV11-2
D gene: NA
J gene: TRBJ2-1
clone size: many
CDR3 protein: CASSFDTSTYNEQFF
CDR3 DNA: TGTGCCAGCAGCTTCGACACTTCTACCTACAATGAGCAGTTCTTC

V gene: TRBV7-2
D gene: TRBD2
J gene: TRBJ2-5
clone size: NA
CDR3 protein: CASSLTRAGGGETQYF
CDR3 DNA: TGTGCCAGCAGCTTAACAAGAGCGGGGGGCGGTGAGACCCAGTACTTC

V gene: TRBV30
D gene: NA
J gene: TRBJ1-1
clone size: NA
CDR3 protein: CAWTGTLNTEAFF
CDR3 DNA: TGTGCCTGGACCGGGACTTTGAACACTGAAGCTTTCTTT

V gene: TRBV12-3/TRBV12-4
D gene: TRBD1
J gene: TRBJ1-6
clone size: many
CDR3 protein: CASSEGQGPGSSPLHF
CDR3 DNA: TGTGCCAGCAGTGAGGGACAGGGACCGGGGAGTTCACCCCTCCACTTT

V gene: TRBV20-1
D gene: NA
J gene: TRBJ2-7
clone size: many
CDR3 protein: CSARGLASQGEQYF
CDR3 DNA: TGCAGTGCTAGAGGTCTAGCATCTCAGGGCGAGCAGTACTTC

V gene: TRBV11-2
D gene: TRBD2
J gene: TRBJ2-7
clone size: NA
CDR3 protein: CASSLRGTTGLAGTYEQYF
CDR3 DNA: TGTGCCAGCAGCCTAAGAGGGACGACTGGACTAGCGGGGACCTACGAGCAGTACTTC

V gene: TRBV29-1
D gene: TRBD2
J gene: TRBJ2-1
clone size: NA
CDR3 protein: CSARGSGGANEQFF
CDR3 DNA: TGCAGCGCCCGGGGTAGCGGGGGGGCCAATGAGCAGTTCTTC

V gene: TRBV20-1
D gene: NA
J gene: TRBJ2-3
clone size: many
CDR3 protein: CSALGEVADTQYF
CDR3 DNA: TGCAGTGCTCTGGGGGAGGTGGCAGATACGCAGTATTTT

V gene: TRBV12-3/TRBV12-4
D gene: TRBD2
J gene: TRBJ2-5
clone size: NA
CDR3 protein: CASSLTGGWETQYF
CDR3 DNA: TGTGCCAGCAGTTTAACGGGGGGTTGGGAGACCCAGTACTTC

V gene: TRBV20-1
D gene: TRBD2
J gene: TRBJ2-2
clone size: many
CDR3 protein: CSAQIPGGPDTGELFF
CDR3 DNA: TGCAGTGCCCAGATTCCGGGGGGGCCGGACACCGGGGAGCTGTTTTTT

V gene: TRBV7-9
D gene: NA
J gene: TRBJ2-5
clone size: NA
CDR3 protein: CASSPRGTFQETQYF
CDR3 DNA: TGTGCCAGCAGCCCCCGAGGGACATTCCAAGAGACCCAGTACTTC

V gene: TRBV28
D gene: NA
J gene: TRBJ1-5
clone size: NA
CDR3 protein: CSSTLERYQPQHF
CDR3 DNA: TGTTCCAGCACCCTTGAGCGGTATCAGCCCCAGCATTTT

V gene: TRBV20-1
D gene: TRBD2
J gene: TRBJ2-5
clone size: NA
CDR3 protein: CCARQSLASGDKETQYF
CDR3 DNA: TGCTGTGCTAGACAGAGCTTGGCTAGCGGGGACAAAGAGACCCAGTACTTC

V gene: TRBV12-3/TRBV12-4
D gene: TRBD1
J gene: TRBJ1-5
clone size: few
CDR3 protein: CASSPDRAWSQPQHF
CDR3 DNA: TGTGCCAGCAGCCCGGACAGGGCCTGGAGTCAGCCCCAGCATTTT

V gene: TRBV5-6
D gene: TRBD1
J gene: TRBJ2-1
clone size: NA
CDR3 protein: CASSLDRGNTYNEQFF
CDR3 DNA: TGTGCCAGCAGCTTGGACAGGGGCAATACCTACAATGAGCAGTTCTTC